This T cell receptor beta chain was observed in a study of shared clonotypes between healthy human individuals. Study context: Each donor had three CD4 naive, three CD4 memory, two CD8 naive and one CD8 memory plate.

Only in-frame clones appear in the TCRdb table, and some are missing; sequencing was by immunoSEQ multiplex PCR. This table holds 550,000 to 800,000 clones, roughly 87% found once. Germline CDR1 MNHEY, CDR2 SVGAGI. The CDR3 runs to 15 residues. Trimming stripped 4 bases from V and 6 bases from J, with 16 bases between. This rearrangement joins TRBV6-5 to TRBJ2-1; tentative D call: TRBD1 (6 bases). Material: memory CD8+ T cells from PBMCs. Subset reported: CD45RO+ cells pooled with CCR7-negative TemRA cells. The source of this sequence is a man younger than 35 in good health. Some clones in this sample may be carry-over from other donors' samples. CDR3 sequence reads: CASSFSGDTLNEQFF. DNA for the CDR3: TGTGCCAGCAGTTTTTCAGGGGACACCCTCAATGAGCAGTTCTTC.